This T cell receptor beta chain was recovered during a study of TIL therapy for anti-PD-1-resistant metastatic lung cancer. Time point denoted: pre-treatment sample, taken before nivolumab and TIL therapy. Stage 4 NSCLC adults joined between 2017 and January 2020. Study observations and caveats: After infusion, TIL clonotypes partly replaced peripheral T cells and declined over months.

CDR3 length equals 12 residues. The trim removed 5 bases at V and 10 bases at J, leaving 2 bases unmatched. Germline V lookup: CDR1 SEHNR, CDR2 FQNEAQ (reference sequence). This clone was seen only once. Antigen: not known. The immunoSEQ assay was v3. TCRdb keeps only in-frame clones here, not all; method: immunoSEQ multiplex PCR. The repertoire holds tens of thousands of clones, just over 85% seen once, with approximately 5% in the top ten. This clonotype was obtained from a person aged 25 to 85 with non-small cell lung cancer. J is TRBJ1-6 and V is TRBV7-9; 7 nucleotides agree with TRBD1. The starting material was blood, obtained at baseline. CDR3 sequence reads: CASSQGESPLHF. DNA for the CDR3: TGTGCCAGCAGCCAGGGGGAGTCACCCCTCCACTTT.